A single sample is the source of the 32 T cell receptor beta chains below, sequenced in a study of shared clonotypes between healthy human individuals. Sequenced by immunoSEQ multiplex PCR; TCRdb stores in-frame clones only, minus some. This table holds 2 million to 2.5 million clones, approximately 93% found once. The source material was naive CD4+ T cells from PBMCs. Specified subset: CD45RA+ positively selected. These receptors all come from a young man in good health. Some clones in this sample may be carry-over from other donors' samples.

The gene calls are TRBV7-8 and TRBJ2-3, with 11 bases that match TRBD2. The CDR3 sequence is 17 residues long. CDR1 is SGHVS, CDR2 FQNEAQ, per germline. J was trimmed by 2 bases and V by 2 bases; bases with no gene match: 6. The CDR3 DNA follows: TGTGCCAGCAGCTTAATCGTGGGACTAGCGGCCACAGATACGCAGTATTTT. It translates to CASSLIVGLAATDTQYF. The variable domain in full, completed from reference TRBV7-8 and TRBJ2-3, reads GAGVSQSPRYKVAKRGQDVALRCDPISGHVSLFWYQQALGQGPEFLTYFQNEAQLDKSGLPSDRFFAERPEGSVSTLKIQRTQQEDSAVYLCASSLIVGLAATDTQYFGPGTRLTVL.

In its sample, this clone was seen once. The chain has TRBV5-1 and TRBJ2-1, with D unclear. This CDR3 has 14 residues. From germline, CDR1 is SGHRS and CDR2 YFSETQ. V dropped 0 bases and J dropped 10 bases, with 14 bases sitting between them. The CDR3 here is CASSLDIRGVEQFF. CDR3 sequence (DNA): TGCGCCAGCAGCTTGGATATTCGTGGCGTAGAGCAGTTCTTC.

This chain's CDR3 is CASSYTSGRDTQYF. CDR3 in DNA: TGTGCCAGCAGTTACACTAGCGGTAGAGATACGCAGTATTTT. The chain recombines TRBV6-5 with TRBJ2-3; 8 positions match TRBD2. Germline lookup yields CDR1 MNHEY and CDR2 SVGAGI. The CDR3 loop spans 14 amino acids. The ends lost 2 bases at V and 5 bases at J; junction bases unmatched: 3.

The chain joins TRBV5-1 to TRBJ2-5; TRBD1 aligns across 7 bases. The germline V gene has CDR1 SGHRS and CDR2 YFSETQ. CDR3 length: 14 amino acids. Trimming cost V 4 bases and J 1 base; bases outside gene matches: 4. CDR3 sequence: CASSRSGGQETQYF. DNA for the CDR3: TGCGCCAGCAGCCGTTCAGGGGGCCAAGAGACCCAGTACTTC.

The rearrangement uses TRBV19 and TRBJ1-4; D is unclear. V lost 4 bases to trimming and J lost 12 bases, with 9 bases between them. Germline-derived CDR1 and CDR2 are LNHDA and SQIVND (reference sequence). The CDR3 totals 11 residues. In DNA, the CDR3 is TGTGCCAGTAGTAGGAGGATGGAACTGTTTTTT. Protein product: CASSRRMELFF.

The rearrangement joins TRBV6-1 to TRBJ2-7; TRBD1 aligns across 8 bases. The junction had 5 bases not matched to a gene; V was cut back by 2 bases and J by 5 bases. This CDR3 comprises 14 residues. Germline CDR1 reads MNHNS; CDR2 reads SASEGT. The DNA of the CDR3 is TGTGCCAGCAGTGAAAGCAGGGGGCTAAACGAGCAGTACTTC. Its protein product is CASSESRGLNEQYF.

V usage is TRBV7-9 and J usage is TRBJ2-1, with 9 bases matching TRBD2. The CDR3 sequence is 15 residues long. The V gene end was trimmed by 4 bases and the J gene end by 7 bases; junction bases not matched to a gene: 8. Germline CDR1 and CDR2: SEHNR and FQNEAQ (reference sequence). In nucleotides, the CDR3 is TGTGCCAGCAGCTCAGCGTGGACTAGCGTGAATGAGCAGTTCTTC. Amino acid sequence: CASSSAWTSVNEQFF.

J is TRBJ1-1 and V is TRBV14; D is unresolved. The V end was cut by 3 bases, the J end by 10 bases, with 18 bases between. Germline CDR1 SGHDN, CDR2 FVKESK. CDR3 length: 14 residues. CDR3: CASSQHGDRLRAFF. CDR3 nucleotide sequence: TGTGCCAGCAGCCAGCATGGGGATCGATTGCGAGCTTTCTTT.

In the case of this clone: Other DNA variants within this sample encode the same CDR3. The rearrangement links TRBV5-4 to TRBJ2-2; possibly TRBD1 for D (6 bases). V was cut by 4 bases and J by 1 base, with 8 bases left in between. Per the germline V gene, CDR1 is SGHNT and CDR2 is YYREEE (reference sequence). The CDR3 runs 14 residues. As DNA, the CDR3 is TGTGCCAGCAGCCCGGGACAGAACACCGGGGAGCTGTTTTTT. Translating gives CASSPGQNTGELFF.

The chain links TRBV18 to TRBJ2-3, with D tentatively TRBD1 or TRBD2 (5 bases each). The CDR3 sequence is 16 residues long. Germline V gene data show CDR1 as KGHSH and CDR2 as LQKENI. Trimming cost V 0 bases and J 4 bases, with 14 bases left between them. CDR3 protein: CASSPPLAGAPDTQYF. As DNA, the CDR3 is TGTGCCAGCTCACCACCGTTGGCCGGGGCCCCAGATACGCAGTATTTT. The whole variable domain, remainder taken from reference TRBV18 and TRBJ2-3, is NAGVMQNPRHLVRRRGQEARLRCSPMKGHSHVYWYRQLPEEGLKFMVYLQKENIIDESGMPKERFSAEFPKEGPSILRIQQVVRGDSAAYFCASSPPLAGAPDTQYFGPGTRLTVL.

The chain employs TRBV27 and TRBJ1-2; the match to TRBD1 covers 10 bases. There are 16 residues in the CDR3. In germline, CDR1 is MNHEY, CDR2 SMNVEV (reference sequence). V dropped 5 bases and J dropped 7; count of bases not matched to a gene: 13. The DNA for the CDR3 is TGTGCCAGCAGTCGGACGGGACAGGGGAGGTTTCGTGGCTACACCTTC. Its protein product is CASSRTGQGRFRGYTF.

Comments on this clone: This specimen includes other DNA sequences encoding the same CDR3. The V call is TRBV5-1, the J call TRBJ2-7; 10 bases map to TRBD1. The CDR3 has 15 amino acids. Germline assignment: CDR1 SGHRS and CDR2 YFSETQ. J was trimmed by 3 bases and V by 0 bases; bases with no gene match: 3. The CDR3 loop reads CASSLGTGGIYEQYF. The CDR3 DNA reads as TGCGCCAGCAGCTTGGGGACAGGGGGTATCTACGAGCAGTACTTC.

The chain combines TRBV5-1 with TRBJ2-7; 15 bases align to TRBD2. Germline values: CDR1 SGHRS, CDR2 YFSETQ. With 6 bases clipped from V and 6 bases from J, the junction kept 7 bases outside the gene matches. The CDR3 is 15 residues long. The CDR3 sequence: CASTTSGLAGGEQYF. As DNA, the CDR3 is TGCGCCAGCACCACCTCGGGACTAGCGGGAGGCGAGCAGTACTTC.

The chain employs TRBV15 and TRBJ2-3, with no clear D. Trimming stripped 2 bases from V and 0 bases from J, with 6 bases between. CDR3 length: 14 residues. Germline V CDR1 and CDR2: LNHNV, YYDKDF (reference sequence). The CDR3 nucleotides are TGTGCCACCAGCAGACCGTCTAGCACAGATACGCAGTATTTT. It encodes CATSRPSSTDTQYF.

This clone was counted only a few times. The CDR3 DNA sequence: TGCGCCACCGGGGAGACAGGTAACACTGAAGCTTTCTTT. Translated: CATGETGNTEAFF. V and J are TRBV5-1 and TRBJ1-1; D may be TRBD1 (6 bases). This CDR3 is 13 amino acids long. The germline V and J ends were trimmed by 9 bases and 2 bases, with 14 bases remaining between them. Germline V gives CDR1 SGHRS, CDR2 YFSETQ. The variable domain in full, completed from reference TRBV5-1 and TRBJ1-1, reads KAGVTQTPRYLIKTRGQQVTLSCSPISGHRSVSWYQQTPGQGLQFLFEYFSETQRNKGNFPGRFSGRQFSNSRSEMNVSTLELGDSALYLCATGETGNTEAFFGQGTRLTVV.

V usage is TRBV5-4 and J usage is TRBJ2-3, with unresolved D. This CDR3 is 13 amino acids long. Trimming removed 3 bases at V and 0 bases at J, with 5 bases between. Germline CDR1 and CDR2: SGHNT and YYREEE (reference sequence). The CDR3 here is CASSSDSTDTQYF. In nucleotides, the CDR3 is TGTGCCAGCAGCTCGGACAGCACAGATACGCAGTATTTT.

CDR3 protein: CAISARAEDTQYF. In DNA form, the CDR3 reads TGTGCCATCAGTGCGAGGGCAGAAGATACGCAGTATTTT. The V call is TRBV10-3, the J call TRBJ2-3; perhaps TRBD2 as D (5 bases). Trimming pared 4 bases from V and 5 bases from J, leaving 10 bases between. This CDR3 has 13 residues. Germline V gene lookup returns CDR1 ENHRY and CDR2 SYGVKD.

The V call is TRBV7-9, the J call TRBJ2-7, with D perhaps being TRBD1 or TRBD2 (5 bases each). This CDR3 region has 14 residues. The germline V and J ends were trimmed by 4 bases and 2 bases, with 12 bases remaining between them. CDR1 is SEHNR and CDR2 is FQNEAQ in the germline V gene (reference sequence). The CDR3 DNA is TGTGCCAGCAGCTCAGTCTCGGGACCCTACGAGCAGTACTTC. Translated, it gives CASSSVSGPYEQYF.

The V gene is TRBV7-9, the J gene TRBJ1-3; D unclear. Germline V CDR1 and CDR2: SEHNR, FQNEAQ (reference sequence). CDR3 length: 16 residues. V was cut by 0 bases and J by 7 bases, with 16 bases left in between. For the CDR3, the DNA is TGTGCCAGCAGCTTAGCCCTCGGCCCAGGACGGAACACCATATATTTT. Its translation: CASSLALGPGRNTIYF.

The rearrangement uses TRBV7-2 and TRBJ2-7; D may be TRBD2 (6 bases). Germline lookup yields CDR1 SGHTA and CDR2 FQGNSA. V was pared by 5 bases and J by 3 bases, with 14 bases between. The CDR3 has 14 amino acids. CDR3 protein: CASSRRWRVYEQYF. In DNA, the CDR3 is TGTGCCAGCAGCAGGCGTTGGAGGGTCTACGAGCAGTACTTC.

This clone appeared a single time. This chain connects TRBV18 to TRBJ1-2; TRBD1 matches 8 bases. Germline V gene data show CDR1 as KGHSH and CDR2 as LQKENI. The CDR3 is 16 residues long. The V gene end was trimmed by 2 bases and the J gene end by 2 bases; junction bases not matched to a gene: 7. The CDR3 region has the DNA TGTGCCAGCTCACCAGGGACAGGAGACACCAACTATGGCTACACCTTC. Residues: CASSPGTGDTNYGYTF. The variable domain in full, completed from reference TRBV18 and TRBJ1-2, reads NAGVMQNPRHLVRRRGQEARLRCSPMKGHSHVYWYRQLPEEGLKFMVYLQKENIIDESGMPKERFSAEFPKEGPSILRIQQVVRGDSAAYFCASSPGTGDTNYGYTFGSGTRLTVV.

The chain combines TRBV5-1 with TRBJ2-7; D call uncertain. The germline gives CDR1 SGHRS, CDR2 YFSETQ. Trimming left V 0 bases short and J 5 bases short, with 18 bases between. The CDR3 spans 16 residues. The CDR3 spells CASSLEGYHQTDEQYF. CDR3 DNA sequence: TGCGCCAGCAGCTTGGAAGGTTACCACCAAACGGACGAGCAGTACTTC.

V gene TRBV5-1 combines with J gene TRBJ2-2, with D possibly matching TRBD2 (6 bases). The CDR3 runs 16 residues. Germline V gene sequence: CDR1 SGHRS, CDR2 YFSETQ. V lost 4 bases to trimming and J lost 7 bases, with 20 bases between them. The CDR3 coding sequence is TGCGCCAGCAGCCGTAGCGGCCCCCTGGGAGGCGGGGAGCTGTTTTTT. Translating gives CASSRSGPLGGGELFF. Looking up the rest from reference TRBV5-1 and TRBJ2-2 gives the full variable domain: KAGVTQTPRYLIKTRGQQVTLSCSPISGHRSVSWYQQTPGQGLQFLFEYFSETQRNKGNFPGRFSGRQFSNSRSEMNVSTLELGDSALYLCASSRSGPLGGGELFFGEGSRLTVL.

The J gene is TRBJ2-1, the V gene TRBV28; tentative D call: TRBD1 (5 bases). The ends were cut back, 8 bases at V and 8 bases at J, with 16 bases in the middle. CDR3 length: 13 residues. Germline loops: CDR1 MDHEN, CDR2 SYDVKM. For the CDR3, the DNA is TGTGCCAGCGAGTGGCCAGGGATGGATGAGCAGTTCTTC. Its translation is CASEWPGMDEQFF.

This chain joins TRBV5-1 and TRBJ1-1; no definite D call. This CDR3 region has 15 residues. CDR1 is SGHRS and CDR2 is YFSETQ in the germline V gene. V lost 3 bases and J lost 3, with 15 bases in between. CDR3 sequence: CASSSLPPPYTEAFF. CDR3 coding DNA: TGCGCCAGCAGCTCCCTCCCCCCACCGTACACTGAAGCTTTCTTT.

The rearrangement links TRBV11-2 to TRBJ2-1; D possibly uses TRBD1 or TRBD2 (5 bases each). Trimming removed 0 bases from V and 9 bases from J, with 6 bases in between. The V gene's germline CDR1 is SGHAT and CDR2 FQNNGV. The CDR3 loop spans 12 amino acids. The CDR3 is CASSLDGGEQFF. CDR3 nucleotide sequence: TGTGCCAGCAGCTTAGATGGGGGTGAGCAGTTCTTC.

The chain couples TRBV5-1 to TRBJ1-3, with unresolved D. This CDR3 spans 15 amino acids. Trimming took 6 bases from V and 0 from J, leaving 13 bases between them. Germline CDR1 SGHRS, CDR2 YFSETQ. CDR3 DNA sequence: TGCGCCAGCACATCGGCAGGCAACTCTGGAAACACCATATATTTT. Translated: CASTSAGNSGNTIYF.

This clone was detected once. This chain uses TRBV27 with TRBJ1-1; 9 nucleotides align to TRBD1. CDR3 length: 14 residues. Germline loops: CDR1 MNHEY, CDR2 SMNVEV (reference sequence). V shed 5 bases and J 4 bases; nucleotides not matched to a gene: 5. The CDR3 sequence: CASSKGQGGTEAFF. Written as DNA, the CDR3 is TGTGCCAGCAGTAAGGGACAGGGAGGCACTGAAGCTTTCTTT.

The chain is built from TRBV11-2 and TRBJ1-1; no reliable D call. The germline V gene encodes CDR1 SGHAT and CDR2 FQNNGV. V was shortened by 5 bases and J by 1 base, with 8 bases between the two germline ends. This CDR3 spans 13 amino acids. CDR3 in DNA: TGTGCCAGCAGCCGATCTGCGAACACTGAAGCTTTCTTT. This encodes CASSRSANTEAFF.

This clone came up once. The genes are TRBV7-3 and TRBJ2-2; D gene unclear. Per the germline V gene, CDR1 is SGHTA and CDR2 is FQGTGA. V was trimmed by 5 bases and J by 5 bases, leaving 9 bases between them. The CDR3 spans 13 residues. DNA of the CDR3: TGTGCCAGCAGCCCTCAGGTGACCGGGGAGCTGTTTTTT. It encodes CASSPQVTGELFF.

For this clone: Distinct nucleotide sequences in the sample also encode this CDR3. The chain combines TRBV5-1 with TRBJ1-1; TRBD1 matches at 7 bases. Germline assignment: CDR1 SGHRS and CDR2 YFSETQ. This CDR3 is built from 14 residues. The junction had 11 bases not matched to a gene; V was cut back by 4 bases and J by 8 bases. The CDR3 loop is CASSITGTAREAFF. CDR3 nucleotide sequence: TGCGCCAGCAGCATAACCGGGACAGCGAGGGAAGCTTTCTTT.

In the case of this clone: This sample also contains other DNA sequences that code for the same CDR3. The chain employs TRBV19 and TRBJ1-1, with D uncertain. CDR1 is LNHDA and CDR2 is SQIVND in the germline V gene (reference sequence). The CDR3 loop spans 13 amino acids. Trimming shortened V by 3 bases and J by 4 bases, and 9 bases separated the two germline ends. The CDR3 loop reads CASSIPGGTEAFF. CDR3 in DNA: TGTGCCAGTAGTATCCCTGGCGGCACTGAAGCTTTCTTT.